This entry lists 28 T cell receptor beta chains sequenced from one sample in a study of blood T cell repertoires in COVID-19. Sequencing was performed with immunoSEQ multiplex PCR; in TCRdb, only in-frame clones are kept and a portion is missing. Found here are around 130,000 clones, 70% to 80% of them singletons; the top ten hold roughly 7.9%. Sequenced sample: peripheral blood. These receptors came from a human donor in a cohort sampled during active COVID-19.

The rearrangement joins TRBV12-5 to TRBJ1-6, with 10 bases lining up with TRBD1. J lost 1 base, V lost 0 bases, and 3 bases had no gene match. This CDR3 region has 18 residues. CDR1 is LGHNT and CDR2 is FRNRAP in the germline V gene. The CDR3 here is CASGLVGTGDSYNSPLHF. Here the CDR3 DNA reads TGTGCTAGTGGTTTGGTCGGGACAGGGGATTCCTATAATTCACCCCTCCACTTT.

CDR3 sequence reads: CAWSGQVIYEQYF. In nucleotides, the CDR3 is TGTGCCTGGAGTGGACAGGTTATCTACGAGCAGTACTTC. The V call is TRBV30, the J call TRBJ2-7; possibly TRBD1 for D (6 bases). Per the germline V gene, CDR1 is GTSNPN and CDR2 is SVGIG (reference sequence). The CDR3 is 13 residues long. V gave up 1 base and J gave up 3 bases, with 10 bases separating them.

This chain connects TRBV9 to TRBJ1-4; possibly TRBD1 for D (5 bases). The germline gives CDR1 SGDLS, CDR2 YYNGEE. The CDR3 covers 16 residues. V was shortened by 3 bases and J by 8 bases, with 20 bases between the two germline ends. As DNA, the CDR3 is TGTGCCAGCAGCGCTCAGGAGGACGGGGAGGGGGAAAAACTGTTTTTT. Its translation: CASSAQEDGEGEKLFF.

The gene calls are TRBV3-1 (or the pseudogene TRBV3-2) and TRBJ2-5; tentatively, D is TRBD2 (6 bases). Germline loops: CDR1 LGHDT, CDR2 YNNKEL (reference sequence). V gave up 6 bases and J gave up 4 bases, with 12 bases separating them. This CDR3 is 13 amino acids long. The CDR3 DNA reads as TGTGCCAGCAGTGAAGTGGGGGGAGAGACCCAGTACTTC. As protein: CASSEVGGETQYF.

The chain links TRBV7-2 to TRBJ1-3; the match to TRBD1 covers 7 bases. J was trimmed by 0 bases and V by 4 bases; bases with no gene match: 9. The CDR3 consists of 17 residues. CDR1 and CDR2 (germline): SGHTA, FQGNSA. The CDR3 region is CASSSLQGIASGNTIYF. The CDR3 bases are TGTGCCAGCAGCTCCCTACAGGGGATTGCCTCTGGAAACACCATATATTTT.

The V and J genes are TRBV27 and TRBJ2-7; D might be TRBD2 (7 bases). CDR3 length: 15 residues. In germline, CDR1 is MNHEY, CDR2 SMNVEV (reference sequence). Deletions cut 6 bases from V and 1 base from J, with 16 bases between. CDR3 residues: CASRGGAGPSYEQYF. The CDR3 region has the DNA TGTGCCAGCAGAGGGGGAGCGGGGCCTTCCTACGAGCAGTACTTC.

Written as DNA, the CDR3 is TGCGCCAGCCTCGACAGGGTGGGAGGAAACACCATATATTTT. Protein sequence: CASLDRVGGNTIYF. The V call is TRBV10-2, the J call TRBJ1-3; TRBD1 matches 7 bases. This CDR3 region has 14 residues. Trimming removed 8 bases from V and 4 bases from J; junction bases left unmatched: 8. Germline CDR1 WSHSY, CDR2 SAAADI.

This sequence joins TRBV7-2 and TRBJ2-7, with 12 nucleotides matching TRBD2. CDR3 length equals 16 residues. V dropped 4 bases and J dropped 4; count of bases not matched to a gene: 8. Germline V CDR1 and CDR2: SGHTA, FQGNSA. CDR3 loop: CASSYSGLAGRYEQYF. The CDR3 bases are TGTGCCAGCAGCTATTCAGGACTAGCGGGAAGGTACGAGCAGTACTTC.

The chain carries TRBV19 and TRBJ1-2; the match to TRBD1 covers 8 bases. The CDR3 has 12 residues. V dropped 5 bases and J dropped 8; count of bases not matched to a gene: 4. Germline loops: CDR1 LNHDA, CDR2 SQIVND (reference sequence). The CDR3 DNA is TGTGCCAGTAGTTGGACAGGGCAAGGCTACACCTTC. As protein: CASSWTGQGYTF.

This rearrangement joins TRBV27 to TRBJ2-7, with 14 nucleotides matching TRBD2. The V and J ends lost 6 bases and 7 bases, in that order; junction bases with no gene match: 11. CDR1 MNHEY and CDR2 SMNVEV come from the germline V gene (reference sequence). The CDR3 has 16 amino acids. CDR3 in DNA: TGTGCCAGCAGGGGGACTAGCGGGAGCCCCAGAGAGGAGCAGTACTTC. Translation: CASRGTSGSPREEQYF.

This clone was seen a handful of times. The V and J genes are TRBV3-1 (or the pseudogene TRBV3-2) and TRBJ1-2; D is ambiguous. Trimming left V 0 bases short and J 0 bases short, with 8 bases between. Looked up from germline, CDR1 is LGHDT and CDR2 is YNNKEL (reference sequence). This CDR3 has 15 amino acids. DNA of the CDR3: TGTGCCAGCAGCCAAGATCGCACAGCTAACTATGGCTACACCTTC. This codes for CASSQDRTANYGYTF.

The rearrangement links TRBV18 to TRBJ2-7, with 7 positions matching TRBD1. Germline values: CDR1 KGHSH, CDR2 LQKENI. V was pared by 2 bases and J by 5 bases, with 9 bases of the junction left unmatched. This CDR3 region has 15 residues. CDR3 protein: CASSPATGTNNEQYF. CDR3 coding DNA: TGTGCCAGCTCACCAGCGACAGGGACGAACAACGAGCAGTACTTC.

The chain couples TRBV6-4 to TRBJ2-7; 8 bases match TRBD1. Germline values: CDR1 MRHNA, CDR2 SNTAGT. Trimming took 6 bases from V and 0 from J; bases not matched to a gene: 7. The CDR3 totals 15 residues. The DNA of the CDR3 is TGTGCCAGCAGCCCAGGGGGCGGTACCTCCTACGAGCAGTACTTC. This translates into CASSPGGGTSYEQYF.

This clone was seen a single time. The J gene is TRBJ2-7, the V gene TRBV9; D may be TRBD2 (5 bases). Trimming cost V 0 bases and J 6 bases, with 19 bases left between them. This CDR3 has 16 residues. Germline V CDR1 and CDR2: SGDLS, YYNGEE. The CDR3 loop is CASSVAGGRRPGEQYF. The CDR3 nucleotides are TGTGCCAGCAGCGTAGCTGGAGGCAGACGACCTGGCGAGCAGTACTTC. Supplemented by reference TRBV9 and TRBJ2-7, the full variable domain reads DSGVTQTPKHLITATGQRVTLRCSPRSGDLSVYWYQQSLDQGLQFLIQYYNGEERAKGNILERFSAQQFPDLHSELNLSSLELGDSALYFCASSVAGGRRPGEQYFGPGTRLTVT.

This chain uses TRBV2 with TRBJ2-7; a possible D gene is TRBD1 (5 bases). This CDR3 comprises 16 residues. CDR1 is SNHLY, CDR2 FYNNEI, per germline. V lost 0 bases and J lost 2, with 14 bases in between. CDR3 bases: TGTGCCAGCAGTGAAGCCCCCAGGGTTGAAGCCTACGAGCAGTACTTC. Translating gives CASSEAPRVEAYEQYF. Full variable domain (outside the CDR3, taken from reference TRBV2 and TRBJ2-7): EPEVTQTPSHQVTQMGQEVILRCVPISNHLYFYWYRQILGQKVEFLVSFYNNEISEKSEIFDDQFSVERPDGSNFTLKIRSTKLEDSAMYFCASSEAPRVEAYEQYFGPGTRLTVT.

This rearrangement joins TRBV20-1 to TRBJ1-5, with D tentatively TRBD1 (6 bases). The CDR3 is 14 amino acids. Germline V gene sequence: CDR1 DFQATT, CDR2 SNEGSKA (reference sequence). V lost 3 bases and J lost 0, with 9 bases in between. CDR3 bases: TGCAGTGCTAGTTCGGGACATAGCAATCAGCCCCAGCATTTT. Encoded protein: CSASSGHSNQPQHF.

The genes are TRBV27 and TRBJ1-6; D is undetermined. V gave up 2 bases and J gave up 6 bases, with 8 bases separating them. This CDR3 has 14 amino acids. Per the germline V gene, CDR1 is MNHEY and CDR2 is SMNVEV (reference sequence). CDR3 nucleotides: TGTGCCAGCAGTTTAGGAGTAGGTAATTCACCCCTCCACTTT. It is translated as CASSLGVGNSPLHF.

The chain uses TRBV11-2 and TRBJ2-7, with D tentatively TRBD1 (5 bases). Per germline, CDR1 SGHAT and CDR2 FQNNGV. The V end lost 5 bases, the J end lost 6 bases, and 11 bases lay between the germline ends. The CDR3 runs 12 residues. CDR3: CASSPDMGEQYF. The DNA for the CDR3 is TGTGCCAGCAGCCCGGACATGGGCGAGCAGTACTTC.

The chain uses TRBV9 and TRBJ1-4; possible D gene TRBD1, 5 bases. Per the germline V gene, CDR1 is SGDLS and CDR2 is YYNGEE. The CDR3 is 16 residues long. V lost 0 bases and J lost 4, with 13 bases in between. CDR3 residues: CASSVGSAGINEKLFF. The CDR3 bases are TGTGCCAGCAGCGTAGGATCAGCAGGGATTAATGAAAAACTGTTTTTT.

The J gene is TRBJ2-7, the V gene TRBV15, with TRBD2 identical over 7 bases. Germline CDR1 is LNHNV and CDR2 is YYDKDF (reference sequence). V gave up 6 bases and J gave up 0 bases; unmatched junction bases: 8. This CDR3 is 15 amino acids long. CDR3 sequence (DNA): TGTGCCACCAGAGTGGACCGCGGGAGCTCCTACGAGCAGTACTTC. This translates into CATRVDRGSSYEQYF.

The V and J genes are TRBV19 and TRBJ2-7; D might be TRBD1 (5 bases). The CDR3 is 12 residues long. V gave up 1 base and J gave up 5 bases, with 6 bases separating them. Germline V CDR1 and CDR2: LNHDA, SQIVND (reference sequence). CDR3 residues: CASSIVGDEQYF. The CDR3 nucleotides are TGTGCCAGTAGTATAGTAGGGGACGAGCAGTACTTC.

The rearrangement links TRBV27 to TRBJ2-5, with TRBD2 as a possible D gene (6 bases). The CDR3 consists of 15 residues. Trimming left V 5 bases short and J 5 bases short, with 18 bases between. The germline CDR1 and CDR2 sequences are MNHEY and SMNVEV (reference sequence). Here the CDR3 reads CASSGGTTRGETQYF. The DNA of the CDR3 is TGTGCCAGCAGTGGGGGAACAACCCGGGGGGAGACCCAGTACTTC.

The chain is built from TRBV28 and TRBJ2-7; 8 bases are a match to TRBD2. Germline V gene lookup returns CDR1 MDHEN and CDR2 SYDVKM. The CDR3 loop spans 13 amino acids. V shed 6 bases, J shed 1 base, and the junction held 2 bases outside the gene matches. DNA for the CDR3: TGTGCCAGCAGAGCTAGCGGGTCCTACGAGCAGTACTTC. This translates into CASRASGSYEQYF.

The V and J genes are TRBV9 and TRBJ1-1, with D maybe TRBD1 (6 bases). In germline, CDR1 is SGDLS, CDR2 YYNGEE. The CDR3 has 11 amino acids. V shed 4 bases and J shed 10 bases, with 11 bases lying between them. For the CDR3, the DNA is TGTGCCAGCAGCTCCCAGGGGAGAGCTTTCTTT. Protein: CASSSQGRAFF.

This clone was picked up a small number of times. The CDR3 protein is CARRKDRGWEPQHF. CDR3 in DNA: TGTGCCAGGCGGAAAGACAGGGGTTGGGAGCCCCAGCATTTT. The chain joins TRBV6-5 to TRBJ1-5, with TRBD1 matching 8 bases. The CDR3 totals 14 residues. V was clipped by 9 bases and J by 8 bases; unmatched bases: 12. Per germline, CDR1 MNHEY and CDR2 SVGAGI.

The chain links TRBV6-6 to TRBJ2-7; the D gene is possibly TRBD1 (6 bases). Germline V gene data show CDR1 as MNHNY and CDR2 as SVGAGI (reference sequence). CDR3 length: 16 amino acids. The V gene lost 2 bases and the J gene lost 5 bases, with 19 bases spanning the gap. The CDR3 region has the DNA TGTGCCAGCAGTTACGTGGGGATCGGCAGGGGCAACGAGCAGTACTTC. Protein sequence: CASSYVGIGRGNEQYF.

The J gene is TRBJ1-6, the V gene TRBV28, with TRBD1 matching over 7 bases. Looked up from germline, CDR1 is MDHEN and CDR2 is SYDVKM. With 4 bases clipped from V and 10 bases from J, the junction kept 13 bases outside the gene matches. This CDR3 spans 16 amino acids. The CDR3 DNA follows: TGTGCCAGCAGTTCCCTGGAAAGGGGGCAGGGCTCACCCCTCCACTTT. It yields the protein CASSSLERGQGSPLHF.

This rearrangement joins TRBV21-1 to TRBJ1-3; no DNA check was done on the table's D call, TRBD1. TRBV21-1 is noted as a pseudogene. The CDR3 sequence is 19 residues long. The CDR3 nucleotides are TGTGCCAGCAGCAAATGTAACAGGGGGCGAGAAGGGGCTGGAAACACCATATATTTT. This sequence encodes CASSKCNRGREGAGNTIYF.